This T cell receptor beta chain was captured by sequencing in a study of beta chain features in type 1 diabetes. Study-wide points: It was among patients, rather than healthy donors, that naive, central memory and Treg TCRB repertoires appeared more similar. The study found fewer insertions and more deletions at VDJ junctions in type 1 diabetes patients.

The length of the CDR3 is 13 residues. V was cut by 5 bases and J by 2 bases, with 9 bases left in between. CDR1 is SGHVS and CDR2 is FNYEAQ in the germline V gene. cDNA synthesis used the whole RNA isolate, giving expressed TCRB sequences. Libraries were prepared by immunoSEQ multiplex PCR; TCRdb keeps only in-frame clonotypes and omits some of them. The sample contains 450,000 or so clones, over 9.5% of which appear only once. A single heparinised draw of approximately 110 mL on average was taken per donor. With regard to this clone: Its antigen is unidentified.

J is TRBJ1-1 and V is TRBV7-6; D possibly corresponds to TRBD1 (5 bases). This sequence was found in a woman aged 18-35 years in good health. Sequencing was done on a sample of naive CD4+ T cells from blood. The CDR3 region has the DNA TGTGCCAGCAGCGTGCAGGGTAACACTGAAGCTTTCTTT. It translates to CASSVQGNTEAFF.